This T cell receptor (beta chain) was documented in a study of blood T cell repertoires in COVID-19. Study in general: In each case, the material was cDNA or gDNA derived from T cells, B-cell-depleted T cells, or PBMCs.

The table came from immunoSEQ multiplex PCR; TCRdb's copy has only in-frame clones and leaves some out. The data hold roughly 250,000 clones, with roughly 80% observed a single time. The sequencing sample was made of peripheral blood. The sequence was collected from a woman in her 40s with active or convalescent COVID-19.

The CDR3 bases are TGTGCCAGCAGTTTCGATTGGCTAGCGGAAAACACCGGGGAGCTGTTTTTT. This codes for CASSFDWLAENTGELFF. This chain links TRBV27 with TRBJ2-2, with TRBD2 matching over 7 bases. The CDR3 runs to 17 residues. The J segment lost 2 bases and the V segment lost 3 bases, leaving 9 bases of the junction unmatched. Germline V lookup: CDR1 MNHEY, CDR2 SMNVEV (reference sequence).